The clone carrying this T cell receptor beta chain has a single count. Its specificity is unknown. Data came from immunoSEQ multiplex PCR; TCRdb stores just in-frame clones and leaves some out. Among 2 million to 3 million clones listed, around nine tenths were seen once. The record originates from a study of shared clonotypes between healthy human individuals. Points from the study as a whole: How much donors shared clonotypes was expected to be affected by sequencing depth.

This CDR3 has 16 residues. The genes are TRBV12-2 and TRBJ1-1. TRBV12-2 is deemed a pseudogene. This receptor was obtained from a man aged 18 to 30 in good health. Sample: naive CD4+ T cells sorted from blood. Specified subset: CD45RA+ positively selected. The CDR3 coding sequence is TGTGCAAGTCGCTTAGCGGGAACGGGCCCTAACACTGAAGCTTTCTTT. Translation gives CASRLAGTGPNTEAFF.